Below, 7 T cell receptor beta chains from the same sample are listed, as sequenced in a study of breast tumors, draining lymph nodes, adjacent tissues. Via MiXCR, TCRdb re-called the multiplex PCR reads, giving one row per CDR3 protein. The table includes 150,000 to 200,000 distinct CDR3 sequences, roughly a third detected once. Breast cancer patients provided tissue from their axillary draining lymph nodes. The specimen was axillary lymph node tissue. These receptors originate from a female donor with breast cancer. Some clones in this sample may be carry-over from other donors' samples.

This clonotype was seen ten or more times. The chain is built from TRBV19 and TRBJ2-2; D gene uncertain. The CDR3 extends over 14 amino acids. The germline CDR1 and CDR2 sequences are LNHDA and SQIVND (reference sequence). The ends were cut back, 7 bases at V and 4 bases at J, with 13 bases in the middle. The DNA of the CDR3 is TGTGCCAGTACGATCGCCGTTGGCACCGGGGAGCTGTTTTTT. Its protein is CASTIAVGTGELFF.

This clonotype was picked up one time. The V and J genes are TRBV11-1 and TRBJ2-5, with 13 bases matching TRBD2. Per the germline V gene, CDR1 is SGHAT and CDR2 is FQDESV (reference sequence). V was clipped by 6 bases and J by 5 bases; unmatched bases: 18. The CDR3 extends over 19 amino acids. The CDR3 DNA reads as TGTGCCAGCAGGACCGGACTAGCGGGGGCCTTGGGTCCGGGGGAGACCCAGTACTTC. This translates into CASRTGLAGALGPGETQYF.

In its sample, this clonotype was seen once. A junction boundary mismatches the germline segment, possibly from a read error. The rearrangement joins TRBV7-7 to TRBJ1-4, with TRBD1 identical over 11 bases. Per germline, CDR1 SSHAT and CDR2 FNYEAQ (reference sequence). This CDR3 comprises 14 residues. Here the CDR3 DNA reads TGTGCTAGCAGCCCGGGACAGGGGGTATGGAAACTGTTTTTT. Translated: CASSPGQGVWKLFF.

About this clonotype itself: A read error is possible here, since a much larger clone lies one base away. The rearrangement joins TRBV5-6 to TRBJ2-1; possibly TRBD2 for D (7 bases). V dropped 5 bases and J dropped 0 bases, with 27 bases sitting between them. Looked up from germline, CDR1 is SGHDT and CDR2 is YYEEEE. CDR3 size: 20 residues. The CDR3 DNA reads TGTGCCAGCAGAGAACGGGTGCCCAGCCGGGGGGCGAGCTCCTACAATGAGCAGTTCTTC. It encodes CASRERVPSRGASSYNEQFF.

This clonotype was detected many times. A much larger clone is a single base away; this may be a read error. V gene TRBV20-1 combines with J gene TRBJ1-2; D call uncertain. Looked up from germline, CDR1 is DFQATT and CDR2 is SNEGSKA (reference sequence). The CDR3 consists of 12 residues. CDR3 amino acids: CSARETIQGSTF. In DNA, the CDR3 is TGCAGTGCTAGAGAAACGATTCAAGGCTCCACCTTC.

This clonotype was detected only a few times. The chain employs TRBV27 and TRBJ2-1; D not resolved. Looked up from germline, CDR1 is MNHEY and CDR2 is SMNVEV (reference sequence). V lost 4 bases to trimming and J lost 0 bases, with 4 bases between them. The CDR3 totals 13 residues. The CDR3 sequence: CASSYDSYNEQFF. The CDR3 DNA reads TGTGCCAGCAGTTACGACTCCTACAATGAGCAGTTCTTC.

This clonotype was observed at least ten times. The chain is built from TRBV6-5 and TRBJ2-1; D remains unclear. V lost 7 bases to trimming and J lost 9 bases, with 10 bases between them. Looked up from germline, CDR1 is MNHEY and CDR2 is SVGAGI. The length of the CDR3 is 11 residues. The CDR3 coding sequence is TGTGCCAGCACCTTCCTCTTTGAGCAGTTCTTC. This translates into CASTFLFEQFF.